A selection of T cell receptor beta chains follows, all from one sample in a study of monozygotic twins with inflammatory bowel disease. TCRdb reprocessed the 5' RACE reads, keeping one entry per CDR3 protein, no DNA. The sample holds around 100,000 distinct CDR3 sequences. The sequenced sample was blood. The receptors were gathered from a human donor with ulcerative colitis or Crohn's disease, or a healthy co-twin of an affected twin (not recorded which). The CDR3 runs from the conserved cysteine through the conserved F or W.

v_gene	j_gene	CDR3aa
TRBV24-1	TRBJ2-1	CATRGERDLYNEQFF
TRBV5-5	TRBJ2-7	CASSLSGQGSYEQYF
TRBV5-1	TRBJ2-5	CASSLASRAETQYF
TRBV7-2	TRBJ2-2	CASSPGPFTGELFF
TRBV7-2	TRBJ2-1	CASSLASTGGGNNEQFF
TRBV6-4	TRBJ2-1	CASSRQGGYNEQFF
TRBV25-1	TRBJ1-2	CASSEGNRGFYGYTF
TRBV6-2/TRBV6-3	TRBJ2-1	CASSGGQSSYNEQFF
TRBV6-2/TRBV6-3	TRBJ2-7	CASSYGDGYEQYF
TRBV24-1	TRBJ2-3	CATSDRRDRDTQYF
TRBV29-1	TRBJ2-7	CSAATQGPQGQYF
TRBV20-1	TRBJ2-3	CSASRGSGTDTQYF
TRBV6-4	TRBJ2-1	CASSAEEGSYNEQFF
TRBV11-1	TRBJ1-6	CASSLRNRGDSPLHF
TRBV15	TRBJ2-3	CATKPDHSTDTQYF
TRBV11-2	TRBJ2-1	CASSLDRPQFF
TRBV6-5	TRBJ2-5	CASSYDHDRGQTQYF
TRBV7-9	TRBJ2-2	CASSLVPELFF
TRBV7-2	TRBJ2-5	CASSLGARSRSQETQYF
TRBV28	TRBJ2-7	CASKGWDYEQYF
TRBV5-1	TRBJ1-2	CASSFGGGYTF
TRBV6-5	TRBJ2-5	CASSPGRYETQYF
TRBV21-1	TRBJ1-5	CASSKSQGDTNQPQHF
TRBV7-2	TRBJ1-3	CASSLAPLGGSGNTIYF
TRBV5-5	TRBJ2-5	CASSINSGTQYF
TRBV7-2	TRBJ1-5	CASSLAGNRNQPQHF
TRBV20-1	TRBJ1-2	CSASLDAHIPYGYTF
TRBV19	TRBJ1-5	CATPTPSTGGNQPQHF
TRBV10-2	TRBJ2-7	CASMKREIVYEQYF
TRBV5-1	TRBJ1-6	CASSPVGQTNSPLHF
TRBV18	TRBJ1-2	CASSPQESKAGYTF
TRBV5-8	TRBJ2-3	CASSFSLRSTDTQYF
TRBV4-3	TRBJ2-7	CASSQDREGGYEQYF
TRBV20-1	TRBJ2-7	CTAQTGYSYEQYF
TRBV10-1	TRBJ2-3	CASSTTGRADTQYF
TRBV5-1	TRBJ2-3	CASSSSGASTDTQYF
TRBV5-1	TRBJ2-7	CASKRSSYEQYF
TRBV4-3	TRBJ2-7	CASSQDTGTGMYEQYF
TRBV5-4	TRBJ2-2	CASSFPAGAGELFF
TRBV12-3/TRBV12-4	TRBJ2-3	CASSQRTPPYF
TRBV11-3	TRBJ2-2	CASSLVPGPRGELFF
TRBV6-5	TRBJ2-2	CASSLTSSGTGELFF
TRBV13	TRBJ2-3	CASSLGGFADTQYF
TRBV24-1	TRBJ2-3	CATSDPRGAADTQYF